The 22 T cell receptor beta chains given below trace back to one sample, sequenced in a study of technical replicates of blood from a few donors. TCRdb's copy holds only in-frame clones and misses some; the assay was immunoSEQ multiplex PCR. The sample lists 10,000 to 12,000 clones, about 95% occurring once. Sequencing input: PBMCs. Receptors originate from a human donor in good health.

This chain connects TRBV2 to TRBJ1-1; D is possibly TRBD1 (6 bases). Germline V lookup: CDR1 SNHLY, CDR2 FYNNEI. The CDR3 contains 15 residues. The V and J ends lost 1 base and 6 bases respectively, with 15 bases between them. The CDR3 DNA is TGTGCCAGCAGTGAAGATCGGGGGGCGCGGGCTGAAGCTTTCTTT. This sequence encodes CASSEDRGARAEAFF.

V usage is TRBV5-1 and J usage is TRBJ2-5; D remains unclear. The CDR3 sequence is 13 residues long. CDR1 and CDR2 from the germline V gene are SGHRS and YFSETQ. V was shortened by 0 bases and J by 3 bases, with 6 bases between the two germline ends. CDR3 nucleotide sequence: TGCGCCAGCAGCTTGGCCGAGAAAGAGACCCAGTACTTC. This gives the protein CASSLAEKETQYF.

This clone was counted once. The chain joins TRBV5-1 to TRBJ1-4; no clear D. Germline V gives CDR1 SGHRS, CDR2 YFSETQ. Trimming removed 7 bases from V and 0 bases from J, with 10 bases in between. The CDR3 covers 14 residues. CDR3 region: CASSQTATNEKLFF. Written as DNA, the CDR3 is TGCGCCAGCTCCCAGACTGCAACTAATGAAAAACTGTTTTTT.

The V and J genes are TRBV30 and TRBJ2-3; 7 positions match TRBD2. The germline CDR1 and CDR2 sequences are GTSNPN and SVGIG (reference sequence). This CDR3 has 13 amino acids. V shed 3 bases, J shed 6 bases, and the junction held 6 bases outside the gene matches. The CDR3 loop reads CAWSRAGVDTQYF. Here the CDR3 DNA reads TGTGCCTGGAGCCGCGCGGGAGTGGATACGCAGTATTTT.

The V and J genes are TRBV7-2 and TRBJ2-7; D may be TRBD2 (5 bases). The CDR3 consists of 15 residues. V gave up 1 base and J gave up 3 bases, with 13 bases separating them. CDR1 SGHTA and CDR2 FQGNSA come from the germline V gene. In DNA, the CDR3 is TGTGCCAGCAGCTTAGTTCGAGGGCTAGTCTACGAGCAGTACTTC. As protein: CASSLVRGLVYEQYF.

This chain uses TRBV5-1 with TRBJ2-7; a possible D gene is TRBD1 (5 bases). The CDR3 covers 14 residues. V was clipped by 0 bases and J by 2 bases, with 9 bases between them. Germline values: CDR1 SGHRS, CDR2 YFSETQ. This CDR3 reads CASSLEGFTYEQYF. As DNA, the CDR3 is TGCGCCAGCAGCTTGGAGGGGTTTACCTACGAGCAGTACTTC.

The rearrangement uses TRBV6-5 and TRBJ1-1; 7 bases map to TRBD1. Germline V gene data show CDR1 as MNHEY and CDR2 as SVGAGI. V was clipped by 4 bases and J by 1 base; unmatched bases: 3. This CDR3 is 14 amino acids long. The CDR3 loop is CASSSRTGNTEAFF. In nucleotides, the CDR3 is TGTGCCAGCAGTTCCCGGACAGGGAACACTGAAGCTTTCTTT.

The chain uses TRBV29-1 and TRBJ2-3; possible D gene TRBD1, 5 bases. CDR1 and CDR2 (germline): SQVTM, ANQGSEA. This CDR3 contains 14 residues. V was cut by 4 bases and J by 5 bases, with 16 bases left in between. CDR3 region: CSVVQVVSLDTQYF. The DNA for the CDR3 is TGCAGCGTTGTACAGGTCGTATCTTTAGATACGCAGTATTTT.

The chain links TRBV15 to TRBJ1-2, with D uncertain. The CDR3 length is 15 residues. CDR1 is LNHNV and CDR2 is YYDKDF in the germline V gene (reference sequence). V dropped 0 bases and J dropped 2 bases, with 10 bases sitting between them. This chain's CDR3 is CATSRDTGRNYGYTF. The CDR3 nucleotides are TGTGCCACCAGCAGAGATACGGGGAGGAACTATGGCTACACCTTC.

The CDR3, as DNA: TGTGCCAGCACCAGGACTAGCGGGAGCGGGGGCACAGATACGCAGTATTTT. It is translated as CASTRTSGSGGTDTQYF. V is TRBV2 and J is TRBJ2-3; TRBD2 aligns across 13 bases. The V gene end was trimmed by 7 bases and the J gene end by 1 base; junction bases not matched to a gene: 8. The CDR3 consists of 17 residues. Germline V gene data show CDR1 as SNHLY and CDR2 as FYNNEI.

The J gene is TRBJ1-1, the V gene TRBV5-1, with D possibly matching TRBD1 (5 bases). V lost 5 bases and J 0 bases, leaving 11 bases between the germline ends. CDR3 length: 14 residues. Germline V gene lookup returns CDR1 SGHRS and CDR2 YFSETQ. In DNA form, the CDR3 reads TGCGCCAGCAGTTGGGGGACTTTGAACACTGAAGCTTTCTTT. Protein product: CASSWGTLNTEAFF.

This clone was seen just once. V and J are TRBV30 and TRBJ1-5; a possible D gene is TRBD1 (5 bases). Germline CDR1 reads GTSNPN; CDR2 reads SVGIG (reference sequence). The CDR3 contains 17 residues. V was clipped by 0 bases and J by 4 bases, with 19 bases between them. The CDR3 sequence: CAWSVGGGEVWNQPQHF. CDR3 sequence (DNA): TGTGCCTGGAGTGTAGGCGGAGGGGAAGTGTGGAATCAGCCCCAGCATTTT.

The V call is TRBV2, the J call TRBJ2-1; possibly TRBD2 for D (5 bases). CDR1 SNHLY and CDR2 FYNNEI come from the germline V gene. This CDR3 contains 15 residues. V gave up 4 bases and J gave up 8 bases, with 18 bases separating them. CDR3 region: CASSVGASGIDEQFF. The CDR3 DNA reads as TGTGCCAGCAGTGTAGGAGCCTCGGGAATAGATGAGCAGTTCTTC.

The chain employs TRBV6-1 and TRBJ1-2, with D possibly TRBD1 on 6 matching bases. The CDR3 is 13 residues long. Germline CDR1 reads MNHNS; CDR2 reads SASEGT. V lost 4 bases to trimming and J lost 6 bases, with 12 bases between them. CDR3 in amino acids: CASSAPHRDGYTF. DNA of the CDR3: TGTGCCAGCAGTGCCCCCCACAGGGATGGCTACACCTTC.

The genes are TRBV28 and TRBJ1-5; the match to TRBD1 covers 8 bases. The V and J ends lost 5 bases and 0 bases, in that order; junction bases with no gene match: 6. Germline CDR1 reads MDHEN; CDR2 reads SYDVKM. The CDR3 extends over 16 amino acids. CDR3 region: CASSPGQGGSNQPQHF. The CDR3 nucleotides read TGTGCCAGCAGTCCAGGACAGGGTGGTAGCAATCAGCCCCAGCATTTT.

The genes are TRBV6-6 and TRBJ2-1; D possibly corresponds to TRBD2 (6 bases). The CDR3 spans 14 residues. Germline CDR1 is MNHNY and CDR2 is SVGAGI (reference sequence). V was cut by 2 bases and J by 11 bases, with 16 bases left in between. CDR3 loop: CASSYGGTKGQQFF. CDR3 nucleotide sequence: TGTGCCAGCAGTTACGGCGGGACCAAGGGTCAGCAGTTCTTC.

The chain couples TRBV4-1 to TRBJ1-2, with 7 positions matching TRBD1. The length of the CDR3 is 14 residues. CDR1 is MGHRA, CDR2 YSYEKL, per germline. The V segment lost 0 bases and the J segment 2 bases; nucleotides outside the gene matches: 0. In nucleotides, the CDR3 is TGCGCCAGCAGCCAAGAGGACAGGAACTATGGCTACACCTTC. It translates to CASSQEDRNYGYTF.

This sequence joins TRBV19 and TRBJ2-7, with D possibly matching TRBD1 (6 bases). The CDR3 spans 13 residues. Germline CDR1 LNHDA, CDR2 SQIVND (reference sequence). The V end was cut by 4 bases, the J end by 4 bases, with 11 bases between. The CDR3, as DNA: TGTGCCAGTAGTACCGGGACATTTTACGAGCAGTACTTC. Residues: CASSTGTFYEQYF.

This chain links TRBV7-3 with TRBJ1-1, with TRBD1 identical over 7 bases. CDR1 is SGHTA, CDR2 FQGTGA, per germline. The CDR3 has 14 residues. The V gene end was trimmed by 4 bases and the J gene end by 2 bases; junction bases not matched to a gene: 4. The CDR3 loop is CASSSTGTNTEAFF. CDR3 nucleotides: TGTGCCAGCAGCTCGACAGGGACCAACACTGAAGCTTTCTTT.

The chain is built from TRBV19 and TRBJ2-7; 13 bases are shared with TRBD2. This CDR3 spans 13 amino acids. V gave up 8 bases and J gave up 2 bases; unmatched junction bases: 0. Germline CDR1 LNHDA, CDR2 SQIVND (reference sequence). CDR3 nucleotide sequence: TGTGCCAGTGGACTAGCGGGAGCCTACGAGCAGTACTTC. Its protein product is CASGLAGAYEQYF.

The chain recombines TRBV19 with TRBJ1-4; 7 bases fit TRBD1. Germline assignment: CDR1 LNHDA and CDR2 SQIVND (reference sequence). This CDR3 spans 17 amino acids. Losses at the gene ends were 6 bases for V and 6 bases for J; bases not matched to a gene: 16. The CDR3 nucleotides read TGTGCCAGTAGACCGCCTCCCCGGACAGGACTCTATGAAAAACTGTTTTTT. It codes for CASRPPPRTGLYEKLFF.

The genes are TRBV5-1 and TRBJ2-3, with 13 bases matching TRBD2. There are 16 residues in the CDR3. Germline V CDR1 and CDR2: SGHRS, YFSETQ. Losses at the gene ends were 3 bases for V and 3 bases for J; bases not matched to a gene: 4. The CDR3 loop reads CASSWGLAGTTDTQYF. The CDR3 nucleotides are TGCGCCAGCAGCTGGGGACTAGCGGGAACGACAGATACGCAGTATTTT.